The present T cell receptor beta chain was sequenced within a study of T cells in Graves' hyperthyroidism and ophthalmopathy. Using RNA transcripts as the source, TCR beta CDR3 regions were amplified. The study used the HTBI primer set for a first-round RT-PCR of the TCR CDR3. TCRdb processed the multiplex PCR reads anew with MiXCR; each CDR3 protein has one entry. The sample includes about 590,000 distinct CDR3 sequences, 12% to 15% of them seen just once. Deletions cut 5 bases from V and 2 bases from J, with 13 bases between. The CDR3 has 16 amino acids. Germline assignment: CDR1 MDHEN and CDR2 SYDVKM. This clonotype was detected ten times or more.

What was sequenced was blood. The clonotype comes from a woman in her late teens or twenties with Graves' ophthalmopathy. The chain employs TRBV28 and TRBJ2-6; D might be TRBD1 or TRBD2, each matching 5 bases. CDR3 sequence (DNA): TGTGCCAGCAGTGGGACCTACGGGACTGGGGCCAACGTCCTGACTTTC. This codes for CASSGTYGTGANVLTF. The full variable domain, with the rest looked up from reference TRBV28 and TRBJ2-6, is DVKVTQSSRYLVKRTGEKVFLECVQDMDHENMFWYRQDPGLGLRLIYFSYDVKMKEKGDIPEGYSVSREKKERFSLILESASTNQTSMYLCASSGTYGTGANVLTFGAGSRLTVL.